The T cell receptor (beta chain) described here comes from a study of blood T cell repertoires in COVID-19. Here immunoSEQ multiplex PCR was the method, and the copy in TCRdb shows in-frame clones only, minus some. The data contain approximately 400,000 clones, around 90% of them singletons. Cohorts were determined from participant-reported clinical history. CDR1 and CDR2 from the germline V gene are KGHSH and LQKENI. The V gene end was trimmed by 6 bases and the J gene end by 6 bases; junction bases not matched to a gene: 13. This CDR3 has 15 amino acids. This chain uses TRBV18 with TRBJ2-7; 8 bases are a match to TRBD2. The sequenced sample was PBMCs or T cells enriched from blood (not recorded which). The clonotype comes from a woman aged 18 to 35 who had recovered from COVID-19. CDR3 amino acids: CASSPSGGYLLEQYF. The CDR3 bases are TGTGCCAGCTCCCCAAGCGGGGGATACCTTCTCGAGCAGTACTTC.